A selection of T cell receptor beta chains follows, all from one sample in a study of T cells in Graves' hyperthyroidism and ophthalmopathy. TCRdb passed the multiplex PCR reads through MiXCR, listing each CDR3 protein once. The sample lists about 620,000 distinct CDR3 sequences, 16% occurring once. The sequenced sample was blood. The receptors here all came from a woman aged 25 to 45 with Graves' hyperthyroidism. The CDR3 runs from the conserved cysteine through the conserved F or W. Each record gives: J gene, V gene, clone size, D gene, CDR3 protein, CDR3 DNA. A D gene is named only where the DNA matches it firmly. Where a row states a size, it is once, few, many or the class of an expanded clone; other rows omit it.

>TRBJ1-2|TRBV30|-|-
CAWSVRRDYGYTF
TGTGCCTGGAGTGTACGCAGGGACTATGGCTACACCTTC
>TRBJ2-7|TRBV27|many|TRBD1
CASSPQGADYEQYF
TGTGCCAGCAGTCCACAGGGGGCTGACTACGAGCAGTACTTC
>TRBJ2-3|TRBV7-9|-|TRBD2
CASSSHPTSGRANTQYF
TGTGCCAGCAGCTCGCATCCGACTAGCGGGAGGGCCAATACGCAGTATTTT
>TRBJ1-3|TRBV2|few|TRBD1
CASSEGDRFSGNTIYF
TGTGCCAGCAGTGAAGGGGACAGATTCTCTGGAAACACCATATATTTT
>TRBJ1-1|TRBV29-1|-|-
CSVGPAGSNTEAFF
TGCAGCGTCGGACCTGCGGGCTCGAACACTGAAGCTTTCTTT
>TRBJ1-1|TRBV5-1|few|-
CASSLAEGVTEAFF
TGCGCCAGCAGCTTGGCAGAGGGGGTCACTGAAGCTTTCTTT
>TRBJ1-2|TRBV28|many|-
CASSSPTGNLNYGYTF
TGTGCCAGCAGTTCTCCTACAGGGAATCTTAACTATGGCTACACCTTC
>TRBJ1-2|TRBV7-8|many|-
CASSSYRELSKRDGYTF
TGTGCCAGCAGCTCCTACAGGGAGTTGAGTAAGAGAGATGGCTACACCTTC
>TRBJ1-2|TRBV20-1|many|-
CSAGDRIYGYTF
TGCAGTGCGGGAGACAGGATCTATGGCTACACCTTC
>TRBJ1-4|TRBV7-2|many|TRBD1
CASRVGQTTNEKLFF
TGTGCCAGCAGGGTGGGACAGACAACTAATGAAAAACTGTTTTTT
>TRBJ1-1|TRBV7-8|few|-
CASSLSPSTSEAFF
TGTGCCAGCAGCTTAAGTCCCAGTACCTCTGAAGCTTTCTTT
>TRBJ2-1|TRBV7-6|many|-
CASSLGTLRVDEQFF
TGTGCCAGCAGCTTAGGGACCTTAAGGGTCGATGAGCAGTTCTTC
>TRBJ2-1|TRBV12-3/TRBV12-4|-|TRBD2
CASSLISRRETNEQFF
TGTGCCAGCAGCTTGATATCTAGGCGGGAGACCAATGAGCAGTTCTTC
>TRBJ2-7|TRBV28|many|-
CASRDGGREQYF
TGTGCCAGCAGGGACGGTGGTCGCGAGCAGTACTTC
>TRBJ2-5|TRBV28|few|-
CASSSGTGYQETQYF
TGTGCCAGCAGTTCTGGTACGGGGTACCAAGAGACCCAGTACTTC
>TRBJ2-3|TRBV5-1|-|-
CASSFMMGDTQYF
TGCGCCAGCAGCTTTATGATGGGAGATACGCAGTATTTT
>TRBJ1-5|TRBV2|many|TRBD1
CASSGQGGGQPQHF
TGTGCCAGCAGTGGACAGGGGGGAGGTCAGCCCCAGCATTTT
>TRBJ2-3|TRBV20-1|many|TRBD2
CSARDPSGSAPDTQYF
TGCAGTGCTAGAGACCCTAGCGGGAGCGCCCCAGATACGCAGTATTTT
>TRBJ2-1|TRBV6-6|many|-
CASSYAGTYNNEQFF
TGTGCCAGCAGTTACGCAGGGACGTACAACAATGAGCAGTTCTTC
>TRBJ1-1|TRBV5-5|many|-
CASSLWDYTEAFF
TGTGCCAGCAGCTTATGGGACTACACTGAAGCTTTCTTT
>TRBJ1-5|TRBV18|-|-
CASSPLPGSSDQPQHF
TGTGCCAGCTCACCACTGCCAGGGAGTTCAGACCAGCCCCAGCATTTT
>TRBJ2-3|TRBV11-1|many|-
CASSFDSEDTQYF
TGTGCCAGCAGCTTTGACAGTGAAGATACGCAGTATTTT
>TRBJ2-3|TRBV10-3|few|-
CAIRDGDTQYF
TGTGCCATCAGGGATGGAGATACGCAGTATTTT
>TRBJ1-1|TRBV28|many|-
CASKGGGTSAFF
TGTGCCAGCAAGGGAGGGGGGACATCAGCTTTCTTT
>TRBJ2-1|TRBV25-1|-|-
CASRRGEVYNEQFF
TGTGCCAGCAGAAGGGGAGAGGTTTACAATGAGCAGTTCTTC
>TRBJ2-3|TRBV2|many|-
CASTADRDNPDTQYF
TGTGCCAGCACGGCTGACCGGGACAACCCAGATACGCAGTATTTT
>TRBJ1-5|TRBV20-1|many|TRBD1
CSARGRQGRYQPQHF
TGCAGTGCTAGAGGGAGACAGGGACGGTATCAGCCCCAGCATTTT
>TRBJ2-2|TRBV6-2/TRBV6-3|-|-
CASSYQRTGELFF
TGTGCCAGCAGTTACCAGCGGACCGGGGAGCTGTTTTTT
>TRBJ2-2|TRBV11-2|many|TRBD1
CASSRPGGMNTGELFF
TGTGCCAGCAGCCGACCAGGGGGCATGAACACCGGGGAGCTGTTTTTT
>TRBJ2-3|TRBV7-2|many|TRBD2
CASSSLASTDTQYF
TGTGCCAGCAGTTCACTAGCGTCCACAGATACGCAGTATTTT
>TRBJ1-5|TRBV6-5|many|-
CASSYSAPSLGNQPQHF
TGTGCCAGCAGTTACTCGGCTCCGTCGTTGGGCAATCAGCCCCAGCATTTT
>TRBJ1-5|TRBV19|-|-
CASGKGGNQPQHF
TGTGCCAGTGGGAAGGGAGGCAATCAGCCCCAGCATTTT
>TRBJ2-2|TRBV5-1|many|-
CASSVQGGAGELFF
TGCGCCAGCAGCGTCCAGGGTGGGGCCGGGGAGCTGTTTTTT
>TRBJ2-1|TRBV2|many|-
CASITGASSYNEQFF
TGTGCCAGCATAACCGGCGCGAGCTCCTACAATGAGCAGTTCTTC
>TRBJ2-1|TRBV12-3/TRBV12-4|many|-
CASSLMRGEQFF
TGTGCCAGCAGTCTCATGAGGGGTGAGCAGTTCTTC
>TRBJ2-6|TRBV19|many|TRBD1
CASSPGQGNSGANVLTF
TGTGCCAGTAGTCCCGGACAGGGAAACTCTGGGGCCAACGTCCTGACTTTC
>TRBJ2-1|TRBV28|-|-
CASSFGEGFYNEQFF
TGTGCCAGCAGTTTTGGGGAAGGCTTCTACAATGAGCAGTTCTTC
>TRBJ2-3|TRBV5-4|few|-
CASSLGPPSATDTQYF
TGTGCCAGCAGCTTGGGGCCCCCCTCGGCCACAGATACGCAGTATTTT